The clone carrying this T cell receptor beta chain was seen many times. Its antigen is undetermined. Genomic DNA served as template for TCR beta VDJ and CDR3 profiling. TCRdb reprocessed the reads with MiXCR, giving one entry per CDR3 protein. Of hundreds of thousands of distinct CDR3 sequences listed, 60% to 80% are singletons. The source of the sample is a study of CD8+CD57+ T cells in acquired aplastic anemia. Overall study context: DNA from sorted CD4+ and CD8+ cells averaged 3.2 ug. As sequenced from healthy donors, CD4+ cells averaged roughly 10 million reads. General observations from the study: A set of twenty-nine CD8+ CDR3 sequences was shared between patients and controls, and these sequences appeared highly expressed in patients.

The trim removed 6 bases at V and 9 bases at J, leaving 9 bases unmatched. This CDR3 is 14 amino acids long. Sequencing was done on a sample of sorted CD4+, CD8+, or CD8+CD57+ T cells (not recorded which) from PBMCs. The chain has TRBV12-3 or TRBV12-4 and TRBJ2-1; TRBD1 matches 9 bases. The TCR originated in a human donor in good health, serving as a control. The CDR3 region has the DNA TGTGCCAGCAGGGACAGGGGCGATTGGAGTGAGCAGTTCTTC. As protein: CASRDRGDWSEQFF.